This T cell receptor (beta chain) was sequenced in a study of T cell responses to AZD1222 COVID-19 vaccine. Study-wide results and caveats: Donors were chiefly white British, with a greater number of females, and clonal diversity was perhaps underestimated. The study sampled repertoires only after the peak T cell response.

Sequencing was performed with immunoSEQ multiplex PCR; in TCRdb, only in-frame clones are kept and a portion is missing. Of about 130,000 clones listed, 75% to 95% are singletons. Germline CDR1 and CDR2: SGDLS and YYNGEE. This CDR3 is built from 16 residues. Between the trimmed V and J ends, which lost 1 base and 0 bases, there was a span of 11 bases. As regards this clone: Its antigen remains unidentified.

The sequence derives from an adult in good health. The starting material was peripheral blood, obtained on day 0 of AZD1222 vaccination. This chain links TRBV9 with TRBJ2-1, with unresolved D. The CDR3 protein is CASSVTLPSSYNEQFF. CDR3 in DNA: TGTGCCAGCAGCGTAACCTTACCGAGCTCCTACAATGAGCAGTTCTTC.